This T cell receptor beta chain appears in the sequencing data of a study of blood T cell repertoires in COVID-19. The wider study: Researchers got acute and convalescent COVID-19 samples from the United States, Italy and Spain. T cells, B-cell-depleted T cells, or PBMCs provided the cDNA or gDNA that served as material.

Per the authors' pipeline: Amplified reference gene primers provided the basis for estimating nucleated cell counts. Data came from immunoSEQ multiplex PCR; TCRdb stores just in-frame clones and leaves some out. That table furnishes V, J and clone size, whereas the DNA furnished D and trimming. The data hold tens of thousands of clones, with approximately 88% observed a single time. V shed 4 bases and J shed 1 base, with 13 bases lying between them. From germline, CDR1 is SQVTM and CDR2 ANQGSEA. This CDR3 contains 14 residues. The origin of this receptor is a man aged 45-65 years with active COVID-19. The chain employs TRBV29-1 and TRBJ1-1, with D unresolved. What was sequenced was peripheral blood. The CDR3 DNA sequence: TGCAGCGTTGGACTCCGATATTCGAACACTGAAGCTTTCTTT. Amino acids: CSVGLRYSNTEAFF.